These T cell receptor beta chains were read from a single sample in a study of blood T cell repertoires in COVID-19. Measured with immunoSEQ multiplex PCR; TCRdb has only the in-frame clones, and not every one. This sample yields under 200,000 clones, of which just under 85% are seen a single time; around 0.93% belongs to the top ten. Sequencing was done on a sample of peripheral blood. The origin of the receptors is a man aged 55 to 69 with COVID-19, enrolled during active disease. The CDR3 runs from the conserved cysteine through the conserved F or W. The D gene is left open where the match is weak. Rows may omit the clone size; those that give it use once, few, many or a size class.

j_call | cdr3_length | clone_size | v_call | d_call | cdr3_nt | cdr3_aa
TRBJ1-1 | 14 | NA | TRBV11-2 | NA | TGTGCCAGCAGCTCCCGGGATTTTCTCTCTGAAGCTTTCTTT | CASSSRDFLSEAFF
TRBJ1-3 | 14 | once | TRBV19 | NA | TGTGCCAGTAGTTTACCGAGCTCTGGAAACACCATATATTTT | CASSLPSSGNTIYF
TRBJ2-3 | 17 | NA | TRBV2 | TRBD2 | TGTGCCAGCAATCGGCCTAGCGGGAGTGGCACTGAAGATACGCAGTATTTT | CASNRPSGSGTEDTQYF
TRBJ2-1 | 17 | NA | TRBV15 | TRBD1 | TGTGCCACCAGCAGAAGAGCCGGGACAGGGGGCGTGAATGAGCAGTTCTTC | CATSRRAGTGGVNEQFF
TRBJ1-5 | 15 | NA | TRBV21-1 | NA | TGTGCCAGCAGCAAAGCGGAGACAGGGGAGCAGCCCCAGCATTTT | CASSKAETGEQPQHF
TRBJ1-5 | 15 | few | TRBV11-3 | TRBD1 | TGTGCCAGCAACCCACAGGGGTCGGGCAATCAGCCCCAGCATTTT | CASNPQGSGNQPQHF
TRBJ1-5 | 13 | NA | TRBV27 | NA | TGTGCCAGCAGTTACAGGATGAATCAGCCCCAGCATTTT | CASSYRMNQPQHF
TRBJ2-5 | 15 | few | TRBV7-9 | TRBD1 | TGTGCCAGCAGCCGGATCGGACAGGGGTTGTGGACCCAGTACTTC | CASSRIGQGLWTQYF
TRBJ2-2 | 17 | NA | TRBV7-2 | TRBD1 | TGTGCCAGCAGCTTAGCGCGGGGGACAGGGGGAAGAGGGGAGCTGTTTTTT | CASSLARGTGGRGELFF
TRBJ1-2 | 17 | NA | TRBV5-4 | TRBD1 | TGTGCCAGCAGCTTCCGGGACAGGGTCCCTTCCCCTGCTTCGAGTCGCTTC | CASSFRDRVPSPASSRF
TRBJ2-3 | 15 | NA | TRBV3-1/TRBV3-2 | NA | TGTGCCAGCAGCCAACAATGGACTAGCACAGATACGCAGTATTTT | CASSQQWTSTDTQYF
TRBJ1-2 | 17 | NA | TRBV5-8 | NA | TGTGCCAGCAGCTTGGCGCGGGTCCGGGGATTGCTCTATGGCTACACCTTC | CASSLARVRGLLYGYTF
TRBJ2-2 | 14 | NA | TRBV4-2 | NA | TGTGCCAGCAGCCAAGGTTCTTACACCGGGGAGCTGTTTTTT | CASSQGSYTGELFF
TRBJ1-1 | 16 | NA | TRBV7-9 | TRBD1 | TGTGCCAGCAGCAGAAGGGAGACAGGGGGGTTCACTGAAGCTTTCTTT | CASSRRETGGFTEAFF
TRBJ2-7 | 15 | few | TRBV7-8 | TRBD1 | TGTGCCAGCAGCGTAATACAGGGGGCGACCTACGAGCAGTACTTC | CASSVIQGATYEQYF
TRBJ1-2 | 14 | NA | TRBV7-8 | TRBD1 | TGTGCCAGCAGCTCGTACAGGGGCGCGTATGGCTACACCTTC | CASSSYRGAYGYTF
TRBJ1-2 | 16 | NA | TRBV19 | TRBD1 | TGTGCCAGTAGTATGTCCTCCGGGACAGCTAACTATGGCTACACCTTC | CASSMSSGTANYGYTF
TRBJ1-2 | 14 | NA | TRBV9 | TRBD1 | TGTGCCAGCAGCGCCTCACAGGGGAACTATGGCTACACCTTC | CASSASQGNYGYTF
TRBJ1-5 | 12 | NA | TRBV2 | NA | TGTGCCAGCAGTGAATGGACTCCCCCCCAGCATTTT | CASSEWTPPQHF
TRBJ1-1 | 13 | NA | TRBV29-1 | TRBD1 | TGCAGCGTAGGGGACAGGAAGAACACTGAAGCTTTCTTT | CSVGDRKNTEAFF
TRBJ2-4 | 16 | NA | TRBV28 | TRBD2 | TGTGCCAGCAGTTTACCTAGCGGGTTCGCCAAAAACATTCAGTACTTC | CASSLPSGFAKNIQYF
TRBJ2-7 | 13 | NA | TRBV5-1 | NA | TGCGCCAGCAGCTTGGCCGCAGGGTACGAGCAGTACTTC | CASSLAAGYEQYF
TRBJ2-2 | 14 | NA | TRBV7-2 | TRBD1 | TGTGCCAGCAGCTTCTACAGGGGTCGAGGGGAGCTGTTTTTT | CASSFYRGRGELFF
TRBJ1-1 | 13 | few | TRBV7-9 | NA | TGTGCCAGCAGCTCCAAAGCGGAGACTGAAGCTTTCTTT | CASSSKAETEAFF
TRBJ1-2 | 16 | NA | TRBV7-8 | TRBD1 | TGTGCCAGCAGCTTAGGAGGACAGGGAAACAACTATGGCTACACCTTC | CASSLGGQGNNYGYTF
TRBJ2-2 | 18 | NA | TRBV5-3 | TRBD2 | TGTGCCAGAAGCTGCCTGGGACTAGCGGGAGCCCACACCGGGGAGCTGTTTTTT | CARSCLGLAGAHTGELFF
TRBJ1-1 | 14 | NA | TRBV28 | NA | TGTGCCAGCAGCGCACCCGGGACTCCGAGGGGAGCTTTCTTT | CASSAPGTPRGAFF
TRBJ1-3 | 16 | NA | TRBV5-6 | NA | TGTGCCAGCAGCTTGGGGGAGATCGGACCTGGAAACACCATATATTTT | CASSLGEIGPGNTIYF